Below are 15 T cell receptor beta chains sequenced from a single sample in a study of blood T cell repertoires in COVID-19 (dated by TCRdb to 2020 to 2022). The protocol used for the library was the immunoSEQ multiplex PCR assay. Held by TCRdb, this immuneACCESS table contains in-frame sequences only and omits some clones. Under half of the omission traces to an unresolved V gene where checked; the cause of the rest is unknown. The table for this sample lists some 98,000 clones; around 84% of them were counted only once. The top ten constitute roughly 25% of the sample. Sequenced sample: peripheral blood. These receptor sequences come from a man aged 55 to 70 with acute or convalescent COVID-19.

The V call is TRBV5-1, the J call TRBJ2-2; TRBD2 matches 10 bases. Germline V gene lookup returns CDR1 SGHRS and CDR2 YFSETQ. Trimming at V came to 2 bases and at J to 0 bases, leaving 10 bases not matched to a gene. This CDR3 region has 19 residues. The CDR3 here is CASSFTSGGALANTGELFF. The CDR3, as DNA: TGCGCCAGCAGCTTCACCAGCGGGGGGGCCCTAGCGAACACCGGGGAGCTGTTTTTT.

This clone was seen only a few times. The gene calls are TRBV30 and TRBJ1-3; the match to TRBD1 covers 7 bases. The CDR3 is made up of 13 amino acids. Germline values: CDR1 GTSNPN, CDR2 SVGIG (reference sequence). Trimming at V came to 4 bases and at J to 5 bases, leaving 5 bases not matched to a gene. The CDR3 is CAWKSGQRNTIYF. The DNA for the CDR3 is TGTGCCTGGAAGTCGGGACAGCGAAACACCATATATTTT.

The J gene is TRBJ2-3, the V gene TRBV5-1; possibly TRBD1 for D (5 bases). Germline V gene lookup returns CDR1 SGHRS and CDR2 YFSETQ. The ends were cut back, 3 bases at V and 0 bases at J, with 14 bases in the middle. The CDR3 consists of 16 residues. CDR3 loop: CASSSPTASSTDTQYF. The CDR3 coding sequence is TGCGCCAGCAGCTCTCCGACAGCCTCTAGCACAGATACGCAGTATTTT.

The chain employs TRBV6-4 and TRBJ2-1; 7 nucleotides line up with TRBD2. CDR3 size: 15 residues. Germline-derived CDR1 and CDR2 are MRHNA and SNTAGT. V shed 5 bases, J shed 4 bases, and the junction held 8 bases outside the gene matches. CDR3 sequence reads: CASSPSSGAYNEQFF. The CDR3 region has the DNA TGTGCCAGCAGTCCCTCCAGCGGGGCATACAATGAGCAGTTCTTC.

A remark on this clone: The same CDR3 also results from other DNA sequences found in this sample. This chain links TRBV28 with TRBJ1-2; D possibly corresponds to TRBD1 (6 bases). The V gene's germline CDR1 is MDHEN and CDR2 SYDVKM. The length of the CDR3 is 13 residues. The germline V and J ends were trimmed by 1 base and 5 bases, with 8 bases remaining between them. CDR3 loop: CASSLSRGYGYTF. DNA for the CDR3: TGTGCCAGCAGTTTATCCAGGGGATATGGCTACACCTTC.

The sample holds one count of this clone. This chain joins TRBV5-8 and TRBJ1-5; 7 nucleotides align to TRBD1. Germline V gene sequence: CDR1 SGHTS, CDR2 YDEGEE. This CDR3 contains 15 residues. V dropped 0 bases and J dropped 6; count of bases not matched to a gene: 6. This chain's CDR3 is CASSLEGQGGQPQHF. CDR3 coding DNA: TGTGCCAGCAGCTTGGAGGGGCAGGGGGGTCAGCCCCAGCATTTT.

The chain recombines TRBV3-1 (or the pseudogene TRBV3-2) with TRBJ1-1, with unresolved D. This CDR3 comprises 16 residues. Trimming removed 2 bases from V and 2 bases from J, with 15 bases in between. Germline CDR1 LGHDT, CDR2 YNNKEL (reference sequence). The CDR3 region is CASSQPFTRKNTEAFF. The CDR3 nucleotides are TGTGCCAGCAGCCAACCCTTCACCAGGAAAAACACTGAAGCTTTCTTT.

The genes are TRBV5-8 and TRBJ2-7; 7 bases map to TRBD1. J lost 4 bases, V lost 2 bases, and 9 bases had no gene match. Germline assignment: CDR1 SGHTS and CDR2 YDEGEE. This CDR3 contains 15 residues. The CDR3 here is CASSFVTGIMYEQYV. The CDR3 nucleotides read TGTGCCAGCAGCTTTGTGACAGGGATTATGTACGAGCAGTACGTC.

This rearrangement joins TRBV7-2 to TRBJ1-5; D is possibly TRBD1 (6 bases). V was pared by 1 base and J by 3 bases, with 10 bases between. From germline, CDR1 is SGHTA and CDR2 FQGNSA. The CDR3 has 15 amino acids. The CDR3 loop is CASSLEQGPNQPQHF. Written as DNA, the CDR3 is TGTGCCAGCAGCTTAGAACAGGGACCCAATCAGCCCCAGCATTTT.

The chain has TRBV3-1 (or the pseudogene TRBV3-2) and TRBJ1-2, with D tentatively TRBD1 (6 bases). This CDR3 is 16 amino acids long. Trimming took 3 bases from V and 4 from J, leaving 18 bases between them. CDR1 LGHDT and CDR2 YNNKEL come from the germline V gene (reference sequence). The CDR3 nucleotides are TGTGCCAGCAGCCACATAACAGGGCTAACTAGCTATGGCTACACCTTC. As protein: CASSHITGLTSYGYTF.

The CDR3 DNA follows: TGTGCCAGTAGAGAGACTGTACCGGGCTATGGCTACACCTTC. Translated: CASRETVPGYGYTF. The chain combines TRBV19 with TRBJ1-2, with D hard to call. CDR3 length: 14 amino acids. Trimming stripped 6 bases from V and 4 bases from J, with 15 bases between. CDR1 is LNHDA, CDR2 SQIVND, per germline (reference sequence).

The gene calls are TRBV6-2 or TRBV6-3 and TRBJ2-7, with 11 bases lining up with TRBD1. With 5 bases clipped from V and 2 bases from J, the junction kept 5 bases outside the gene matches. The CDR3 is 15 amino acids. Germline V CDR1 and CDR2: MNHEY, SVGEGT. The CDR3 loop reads CASSRGTGGTYEQYF. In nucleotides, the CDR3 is TGTGCCAGCAGTCGGGGGACAGGGGGAACCTACGAGCAGTACTTC.

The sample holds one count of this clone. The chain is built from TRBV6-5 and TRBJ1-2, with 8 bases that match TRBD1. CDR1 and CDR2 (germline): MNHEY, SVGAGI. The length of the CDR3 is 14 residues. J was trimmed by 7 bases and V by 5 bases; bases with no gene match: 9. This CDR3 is CASSTSGQGAGYTF. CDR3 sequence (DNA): TGTGCCAGCAGTACTTCCGGTCAGGGGGCTGGCTACACCTTC.

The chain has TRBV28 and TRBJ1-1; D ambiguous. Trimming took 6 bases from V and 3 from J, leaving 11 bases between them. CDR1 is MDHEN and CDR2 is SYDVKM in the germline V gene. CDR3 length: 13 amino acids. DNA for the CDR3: TGTGCCAGCAGCCGAGGGTCTTACACTGAAGCTTTCTTT. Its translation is CASSRGSYTEAFF.

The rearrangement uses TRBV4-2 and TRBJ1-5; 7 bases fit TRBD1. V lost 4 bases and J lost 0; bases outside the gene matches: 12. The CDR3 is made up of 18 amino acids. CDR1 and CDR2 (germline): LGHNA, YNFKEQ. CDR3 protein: CASSPEQGPEYSNQPQHF. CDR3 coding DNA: TGTGCCAGCAGCCCAGAACAGGGGCCCGAGTATAGCAATCAGCCCCAGCATTTT.